These T cell receptor beta chains were read from a single sample in a study of blood T cell dynamics during melanoma immunotherapy. This table comes from immunoSEQ multiplex PCR, and its TCRdb copy is limited to in-frame clones, with some not included. Altogether a few thousand clones are present, approximately 86% being singletons, with the ten largest covering about 15%. Material: blood, obtained from a patient treated with checkpoint blockade. The receptor source for this set is a human donor with melanoma. The CDR3 runs from the conserved cysteine through the conserved F or W. D genes are given only for firm matches. A row's size may be missing; if present it is once, few, many or a size class.

>TRBJ2-1|.|once|TRBV19
CASSIQGSYNEQFF
>TRBJ1-5|.|once|TRBV6-1
CASRDKGHNQPQHF
>TRBJ2-7|TRBD2|.|TRBV27
CASSLIFGAGGPSYEQYF
>TRBJ1-6|.|.|TRBV28
CASSSQWGVNSPLHF
>TRBJ1-3|TRBD1|.|TRBV6-1
CASSEGQGVRNTIYF
>TRBJ2-5|TRBD2|.|TRBV5-1
CASSPTSGRRETQYF
>TRBJ2-3|.|once|TRBV25-1
CASMAADTDTQYF
>TRBJ2-7|.|.|TRBV2
CASSVDRITVEQYF
>TRBJ2-1|.|.|TRBV6-1
CASSEDWTEYNEQFF
>TRBJ2-3|.|.|TRBV27
CASSDQRTPTDTQYF
>TRBJ2-1|.|.|TRBV28
CASRGTPAFGSNEQFF
>TRBJ2-2|.|.|TRBV18
CASSPLDGQNTGELFF
>TRBJ2-7|TRBD2|once|TRBV6-5
CASSSSSGIGRNEQYF
>TRBJ2-1|.|.|TRBV11-2
CASSLEWGAEQFF
>TRBJ1-4|TRBD1|.|TRBV28
CASSLLDRGRGEKLFF
>TRBJ1-2|TRBD1|.|TRBV2
CASSSQGARGYTF
>TRBJ1-3|.|.|TRBV29-1
CSVESGIGNTIYF
>TRBJ1-2|.|once|TRBV16
CASSQLFNSNYGYTF
>TRBJ2-5|.|.|TRBV11-3
CASSGGGAQETQYF
>TRBJ1-1|.|.|TRBV7-2
CASAEALNTEAFF
>TRBJ2-5|TRBD1|.|TRBV28
CASSSPGQGETQYF
>TRBJ2-3|.|.|TRBV11-3
CASSLGSDTQYF
>.|.|.|TRBV5-1
CASSLTQNLYEQYF
>TRBJ1-6|.|.|TRBV6-1
CASRLRGQNSPLHF
>TRBJ1-5|.|few|TRBV28
CASSPPGLGQPQHF
>TRBJ2-2|.|.|TRBV9
CASSVTVTGELFF
>TRBJ2-7|TRBD2|.|TRBV5-1
CASSLEARGVEQYF
>TRBJ2-7|TRBD2|.|TRBV6-5
CASIGLAGGDHEQYF
>TRBJ1-1|.|few|TRBV14
CASSQSVISEAFF
>TRBJ2-4|TRBD1|.|TRBV5-4
CASSLKQGEGDIQYF
>TRBJ1-3|TRBD1|.|TRBV2
CASMTDRAGNTIYF
>TRBJ1-4|.|few|TRBV27
CASSRSATNEKLFF
>TRBJ2-7|.|.|TRBV7-1
CASSLGLGDEQYF
>TRBJ1-2|.|.|TRBV20-1
CSARGDYGYTF
>TRBJ2-7|.|few|TRBV27
CATSQGGEQYF
>TRBJ2-3|TRBD2|once|TRBV28
CASSTRLPSGISWNTQYF
>TRBJ1-5|.|.|TRBV5-8
CASSLALRNQPQHF
>TRBJ2-1|.|.|TRBV4-3
CASSQRHSSYNEQFF
>TRBJ2-5|.|.|TRBV15
CATSRDTLTETQYF
>TRBJ2-3|.|.|TRBV6-1
CASSPHQETTDTQYF
>TRBJ1-6|.|.|TRBV28
CATVRGSYNSPLHF
>TRBJ2-7|.|.|TRBV25-1
CASSESAGFSYEQYF
>TRBJ2-3|.|.|TRBV7-9
CASSLDQGRFDTQYF
>TRBJ2-3|.|.|TRBV4-1
CASSPQWAATDTQYF
>TRBJ2-1|.|few|TRBV4-2
CASSQDSGSTSYNEQFF
>TRBJ1-5|TRBD1|.|TRBV6-1
CASSEGAGGPKTNQPQHF
>TRBJ1-3|.|.|TRBV9
CASSVGDGGGNTIYF